The entry below describes one TCR beta chain. The record originates from a study of control samples from healthy donors and cancer patients. The CDR3 extends over 13 amino acids. Trimming stripped 2 bases from V and 1 base from J, with 5 bases between. Per the germline V gene, CDR1 is MDHEN and CDR2 is SYDVKM. Profiled with immunoSEQ multiplex PCR; TCRdb holds only in-frame clones, not every one. The sample records about 220,000 clones, about 93% being singletons. The sequence was collected from a man over 45 in good health. The rearrangement joins TRBV28 to TRBJ1-1; D remains unclear. Material for sequencing was blood. The CDR3 loop is CASSLDPNTEAFF. The CDR3 DNA sequence: TGTGCCAGCAGTTTAGACCCGAACACTGAAGCTTTCTTT.